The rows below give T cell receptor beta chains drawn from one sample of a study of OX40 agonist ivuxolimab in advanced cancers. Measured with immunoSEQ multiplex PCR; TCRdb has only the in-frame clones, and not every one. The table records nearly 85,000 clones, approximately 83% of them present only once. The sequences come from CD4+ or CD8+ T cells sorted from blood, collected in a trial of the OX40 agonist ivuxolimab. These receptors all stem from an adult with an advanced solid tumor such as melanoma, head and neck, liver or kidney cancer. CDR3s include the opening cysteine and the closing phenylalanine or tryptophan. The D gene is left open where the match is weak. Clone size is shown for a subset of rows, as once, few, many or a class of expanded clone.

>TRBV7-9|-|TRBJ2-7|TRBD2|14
TGTGCCAGCAGCTCTAGCGGGGGGACCTACGAGCAGTACTTC
CASSSSGGTYEQYF
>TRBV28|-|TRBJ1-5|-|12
TGTGCCAGCAGTCAGGGTACCCAGCCCCAGCATTTT
CASSQGTQPQHF
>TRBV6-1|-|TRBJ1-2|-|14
TGTGCCAGCAGTGACCCCCCTTTCCACTATGGCTACACCTTC
CASSDPPFHYGYTF
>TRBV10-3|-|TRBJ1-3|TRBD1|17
TGTGCCATCAGTGTAAGGACAGGGTTTTCTTCTGGAAACACCATATATTTT
CAISVRTGFSSGNTIYF
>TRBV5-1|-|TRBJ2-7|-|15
TGCGCCAGCAGCTTGGCACAGGGAGAAGCCTACGAGCAGTACTTC
CASSLAQGEAYEQYF
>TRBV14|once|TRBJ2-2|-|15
TGTGCCAGCAGCCAGATACAGGGCGAAGGCGGGGAGCTGTTTTTT
CASSQIQGEGGELFF
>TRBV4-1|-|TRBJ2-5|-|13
TGCGCCAGCAGCCTCGGAGTAGGGGAGACCCAGTACTTC
CASSLGVGETQYF
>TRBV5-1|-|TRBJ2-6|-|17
TGCGCCAGCAGCTTGGTGGGGTCGGGGACCGGGGCCAACGTCCTGACTTTC
CASSLVGSGTGANVLTF
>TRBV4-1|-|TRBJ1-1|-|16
TGCGCCAGCAGCCCCCAAAGAGGGGATGGGATCCCTGAAGCTTTCTTT
CASSPQRGDGIPEAFF
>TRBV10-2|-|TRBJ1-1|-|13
TGCGCCAGCAGCGTATCCGGGACCCCTGAAGCTTTCTTT
CASSVSGTPEAFF
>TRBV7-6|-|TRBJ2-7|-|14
TGTGCCAGCAGCTTAGACCCAGGGGCCTACGAGCAGTACTTC
CASSLDPGAYEQYF
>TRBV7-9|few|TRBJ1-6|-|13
TGTGCCAGCAGCTTAGCTACTCATTCACCCCTCCACTTT
CASSLATHSPLHF
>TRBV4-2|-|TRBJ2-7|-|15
TGTGCCAGCAGCCACCTCCAGACAGGTTCCTACGAGCAGTACTTC
CASSHLQTGSYEQYF
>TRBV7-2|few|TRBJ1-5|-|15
TGTGCCAGCAGCTTGTCAGGGGTAAGCAATCAGCCCCAGCATTTT
CASSLSGVSNQPQHF
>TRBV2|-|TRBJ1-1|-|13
TGTGCCAGCAGTGAACAGCGGAACACTGAAGCTTTCTTT
CASSEQRNTEAFF
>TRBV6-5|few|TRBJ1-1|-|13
TGTGCCAGCATAACCTCACTCGGGACTGAAGCTTTCTTT
CASITSLGTEAFF
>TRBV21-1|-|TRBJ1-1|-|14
TGTGCCAGCAGCAAAGAGCTGGGGGGCACTGAAGCTTTCTTT
CASSKELGGTEAFF
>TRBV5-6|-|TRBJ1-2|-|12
TGTGCCAGCAGCTTGGACCAGGATGGCTACACCTTC
CASSLDQDGYTF
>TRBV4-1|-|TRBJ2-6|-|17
TGCGCCAGCAGCCAATGGGAGTACAGGGCTGGGGCCAACGTCCTGACTTTC
CASSQWEYRAGANVLTF
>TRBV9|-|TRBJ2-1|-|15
TGTGCCAGCAGTCGCACAGGGACCTCCTACAATGAGCAGTTCTTC
CASSRTGTSYNEQFF
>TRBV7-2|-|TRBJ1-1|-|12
TGTGCCAGCAGCTTATGGTCGCAGGGAGCTTTCTTT
CASSLWSQGAFF
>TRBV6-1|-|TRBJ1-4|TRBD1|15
TGTGCCAGCAGTGTTAACAGGGGCGAAAATGAAAAACTGTTTTTT
CASSVNRGENEKLFF
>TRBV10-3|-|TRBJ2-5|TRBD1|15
TGTGCCATCAGTCAAACAACGGGACAGGGCCAGACCCAGTACTTC
CAISQTTGQGQTQYF
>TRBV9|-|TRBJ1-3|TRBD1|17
TGTGCCAGCAGCGGAACTGGACAGGGGAAATCTGGAAACACCATATATTTT
CASSGTGQGKSGNTIYF
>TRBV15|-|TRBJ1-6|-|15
TGTGCCACCAGCAGGCGGGACGGATATAATTCACCCCTCCACTTT
CATSRRDGYNSPLHF
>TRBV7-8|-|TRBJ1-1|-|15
TGTGCCAGCAGCGGCGGACGGAGTGTGAACACTGAAGCTTTCTTT
CASSGGRSVNTEAFF
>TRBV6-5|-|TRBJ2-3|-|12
TGTGCCAGCAGATCCGGCACAGATACGCAGTATTTT
CASRSGTDTQYF
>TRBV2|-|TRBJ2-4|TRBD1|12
TGTGCCAGCTCCCCGACAGGGAGAGAGCAGTACTTC
CASSPTGREQYF
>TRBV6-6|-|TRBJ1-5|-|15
TGTGCCAGCAGTCTCCTATTGGGGGCGAGTCAGCCCCAGCATTTT
CASSLLLGASQPQHF
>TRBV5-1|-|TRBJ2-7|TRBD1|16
TGCGCCAGCAGCTCTCTTCCCGGGACAGCCGCGGACGAGCAGTACTTC
CASSSLPGTAADEQYF
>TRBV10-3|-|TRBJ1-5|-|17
TGTGCCATCAGTGGGACACTCTTGGGCAAGCGCGATCAGCCCCAGCATTTT
CAISGTLLGKRDQPQHF
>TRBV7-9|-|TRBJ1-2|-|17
TGTGCCAGCAGCTTAGAGTTCGGGGGCCCCACTACCTATGGCTACACCTTC
CASSLEFGGPTTYGYTF
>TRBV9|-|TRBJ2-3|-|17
TGTGCCAGCACCTACCCCCCGGGGCCCGCTAGCACAGATACGCAGTATTTT
CASTYPPGPASTDTQYF
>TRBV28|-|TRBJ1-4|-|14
TGTGCCAGCGGACTATATTCAGGGAGTGAAAAACTGTTTTTT
CASGLYSGSEKLFF
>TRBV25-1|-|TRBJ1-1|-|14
TGTGCCAGCAGTGAAGGGGGCAGGGCCGCTGAAGCTTTCTTT
CASSEGGRAAEAFF
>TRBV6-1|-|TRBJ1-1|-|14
TGTGCCAGCACCTTATCCGGGGGGTACACTGAAGCTTTCTTT
CASTLSGGYTEAFF
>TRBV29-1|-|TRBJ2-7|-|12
TGCAGCGCAACCGGGGCGGCCTACGAGCAGTACTTC
CSATGAAYEQYF
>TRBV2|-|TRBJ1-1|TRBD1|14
TGTGCCAGCAGTAGGGACAGCCAAAACACTGAAGCTTTCTTT
CASSRDSQNTEAFF
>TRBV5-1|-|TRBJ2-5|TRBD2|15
TGCGCCAGCAGCTTGATAGCGGGGGGTGGAGAGACCCAGTACTTC
CASSLIAGGGETQYF
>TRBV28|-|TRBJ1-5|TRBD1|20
TGTGCCAGCAGTTTCCCGGGACAGGGGGCGCAACGTGGAGGCAATCAGCCCCAGCATTTT
CASSFPGQGAQRGGNQPQHF
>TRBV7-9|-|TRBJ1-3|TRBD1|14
TGTGCCAGCAGCTCCAACAGGGGCGGAAACACCATATATTTT
CASSSNRGGNTIYF
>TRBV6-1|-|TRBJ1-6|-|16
TGTGCCAGCAGTGAAGTGGGGGGATTTAGGGGTTCACCCCTCCACTTT
CASSEVGGFRGSPLHF
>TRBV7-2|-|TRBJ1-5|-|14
TGTGCCAGCAGCGCCAGCAGGGACAATCAGCCCCAGCATTTT
CASSASRDNQPQHF